The 32 T cell receptor beta chains below come from one sample, sequenced in a study of shared T cell receptors in the human thymus. Clones were sequenced by immunoSEQ multiplex PCR, and TCRdb holds only the in-frame ones, with some missing. Of tens of thousands of clones in the sample, around 96% were seen once. Sequencing input: thymocytes. These receptors all come from a human donor.

The chain has TRBV9 and TRBJ2-7; weak D call: TRBD2 (5 bases). Germline V gene lookup returns CDR1 SGDLS and CDR2 YYNGEE. The CDR3 has 12 amino acids. The ends were cut back, 0 bases at V and 9 bases at J, with 10 bases in the middle. The CDR3 spells CASSVAGSRQYF. The CDR3 nucleotides read TGTGCCAGCAGCGTAGCGGGGAGTCGGCAGTACTTC.

A single count supports this clone. The J gene is TRBJ2-5, the V gene TRBV6-1, with 13 nucleotides matching TRBD2. V was clipped by 0 bases and J by 3 bases; unmatched bases: 1. Germline V gives CDR1 MNHNS, CDR2 SASEGT. This CDR3 is built from 16 residues. Here the CDR3 reads CASSEAGLAGKETQYF. The CDR3 DNA reads as TGTGCCAGCAGTGAAGCGGGACTAGCGGGGAAAGAGACCCAGTACTTC.

The V call is TRBV19, the J call TRBJ1-2; D might be TRBD1 (6 bases). CDR3 length: 13 residues. Germline V gene data show CDR1 as LNHDA and CDR2 as SQIVND (reference sequence). The CDR3 reads CPQGRDKPYGYTF. DNA for the CDR3: TGTCCCCAGGGGAGGGATAAACCCTATGGCTACACCTTC.

The rearrangement links TRBV4-3 to TRBJ2-7, with TRBD2 matching 7 bases. The germline gives CDR1 LGHNA, CDR2 YSLEER. CDR3 length equals 17 residues. V was pared by 2 bases and J by 2 bases, with 12 bases of the junction left unmatched. The CDR3 is CASSQHAGTTVPYEQYF. The CDR3 DNA is TGCGCCAGCAGCCAACACGCCGGGACTACTGTACCCTACGAGCAGTACTTC.

The J gene is TRBJ1-2, the V gene TRBV5-1, with a weak D call TRBD1 (6 bases). Germline CDR1 reads SGHRS; CDR2 reads YFSETQ. The CDR3 is made up of 16 amino acids. Trimming removed 1 base from V and 4 bases from J, with 17 bases in between. The CDR3 loop reads CASSLCLTGLPYGYTF. The DNA of the CDR3 is TGCGCCAGCAGCTTGTGTTTGACAGGCCTACCCTATGGCTACACCTTC. Full variable domain (outside the CDR3, taken from reference TRBV5-1 and TRBJ1-2): KAGVTQTPRYLIKTRGQQVTLSCSPISGHRSVSWYQQTPGQGLQFLFEYFSETQRNKGNFPGRFSGRQFSNSRSEMNVSTLELGDSALYLCASSLCLTGLPYGYTFGSGTRLTVV.

The chain employs TRBV15 and TRBJ2-7, with 7 bases that match TRBD1. This CDR3 has 16 residues. V shed 4 bases and J 1 base; nucleotides not matched to a gene: 10. Germline CDR1 and CDR2: LNHNV and YYDKDF (reference sequence). The chain's CDR3 is CATSMVRQGLSYEQYF. CDR3 nucleotide sequence: TGTGCCACCAGCATGGTGCGACAGGGTTTATCCTACGAGCAGTACTTC.

In this sample, this clone turned up a few times. Its ends do not fully match the called genes, so a read error is possible. The rearrangement uses TRBV2 and TRBJ1-3; TRBD1 matches 8 bases. Per the germline V gene, CDR1 is SNHLY and CDR2 is FYNNEI. The CDR3 totals 20 residues. This CDR3 reads CASSEAVWTQGARRENAIYF. The CDR3 nucleotides read TGTGCCAGCAGTGAAGCGGTCTGGACCCAGGGGGCTCGACGGGAAAACGCCATATATTTT.

This clone showed up just once. The chain recombines TRBV7-9 with TRBJ2-7; maybe TRBD1 (5 bases). V was pared by 0 bases and J by 7 bases, with 10 bases between. CDR1 and CDR2 (germline): SEHNR, FQNEAQ (reference sequence). The CDR3 covers 13 residues. CDR3 in amino acids: CASSLAGQGEQYF. The CDR3 bases are TGTGCCAGCAGCTTAGCCGGTCAGGGAGAGCAGTACTTC. Full variable domain (outside the CDR3, taken from reference TRBV7-9 and TRBJ2-7): DTGVSQNPRHKITKRGQNVTFRCDPISEHNRLYWYRQTLGQGPEFLTYFQNEAQLEKSRLLSDRFSAERPKGSFSTLEIQRTEQGDSAMYLCASSLAGQGEQYFGPGTRLTVT.

This clone came up once. The rearrangement uses TRBV7-9 and TRBJ1-2, with a possible D match to TRBD1 (5 bases). This CDR3 region has 12 residues. V dropped 5 bases and J dropped 9 bases, with 13 bases sitting between them. From germline, CDR1 is SEHNR and CDR2 FQNEAQ (reference sequence). The DNA for the CDR3 is TGTGCCAGCAGCCCGGGAAGGGACCGCTACACCTTC. Amino acid sequence: CASSPGRDRYTF.

The chain employs TRBV30 and TRBJ2-1, with a weak D call TRBD1 (6 bases). Looked up from germline, CDR1 is GTSNPN and CDR2 is SVGIG (reference sequence). V was cut by 5 bases and J by 0 bases, with 17 bases left in between. The CDR3 is 16 residues long. CDR3 coding DNA: TGTGCCTGGTGCCTCCTAAGGGGGAACTCCTACAATGAGCAGTTCTTC. Translating it yields CAWCLLRGNSYNEQFF.

This clone has only one observation. The V gene is TRBV5-1, the J gene TRBJ2-3; D is possibly TRBD1 or TRBD2 (5 bases each). Germline CDR1 SGHRS, CDR2 YFSETQ. The germline V and J ends were trimmed by 2 bases and 0 bases, with 19 bases remaining between them. CDR3 size: 18 residues. CDR3 loop: CASSFGTERWESTDTQYF. CDR3 nucleotides: TGCGCCAGCAGCTTTGGGACCGAAAGATGGGAAAGCACAGATACGCAGTATTTT.

The V call is TRBV2, the J call TRBJ2-5; TRBD2 agrees at 11 bases. V shed 3 bases and J 5 bases; nucleotides not matched to a gene: 5. The germline V gene encodes CDR1 SNHLY and CDR2 FYNNEI. There are 15 residues in the CDR3. This CDR3 is CASSDSGGASETQYF. The CDR3 nucleotides are TGTGCCAGCAGTGATAGCGGGGGGGCAAGTGAGACCCAGTACTTC. Based on the CDR3 plus reference TRBV2 and TRBJ2-5, the full variable domain is EPEVTQTPSHQVTQMGQEVILRCVPISNHLYFYWYRQILGQKVEFLVSFYNNEISEKSEIFDDQFSVERPDGSNFTLKIRSTKLEDSAMYFCASSDSGGASETQYFGPGTRLLVL.

The chain has TRBV6-4 and TRBJ2-7; tentatively, D is TRBD2 (6 bases). The CDR3 extends over 12 amino acids. Trimming shortened V by 6 bases and J by 0 bases, and 6 bases separated the two germline ends. CDR1 MRHNA and CDR2 SNTAGT come from the germline V gene. CDR3 sequence: CASRGGSYEQYF. DNA of the CDR3: TGTGCCAGCAGGGGGGGCTCCTACGAGCAGTACTTC.

V is TRBV6-1 and J is TRBJ1-4; 7 bases line up with TRBD1. The CDR3 extends over 15 amino acids. J lost 4 bases, V lost 3 bases, and 5 bases had no gene match. CDR1 is MNHNS and CDR2 is SASEGT in the germline V gene. The CDR3, as DNA: TGTGCCAGCAGTGAGGGGACAGTTTTTAATGAAAAACTGTTTTTT. Residues: CASSEGTVFNEKLFF.

The chain has TRBV7-8 and TRBJ1-3; D not certain. With 2 bases removed from V and 0 bases from J, the gap between germline ends came to 23 bases. The CDR3 covers 20 residues. The germline V gene has CDR1 SGHVS and CDR2 FQNEAQ. The chain's CDR3 is CASSLFPSRTGASSGNTIYF. CDR3 nucleotides: TGTGCCAGCAGCTTATTTCCGTCCCGTACGGGTGCGAGCTCTGGAAACACCATATATTTT.

The rearrangement uses TRBV5-4 and TRBJ1-3; TRBD1 aligns across 7 bases. The CDR3 extends over 14 amino acids. With 4 bases clipped from V and 4 bases from J, the junction kept 5 bases outside the gene matches. Germline assignment: CDR1 SGHNT and CDR2 YYREEE (reference sequence). DNA of the CDR3: TGTGCCAGCAGCCCCTGGGACAGAGGAAACACCATATATTTT. Its translation is CASSPWDRGNTIYF.

The V and J genes are TRBV28 and TRBJ1-2, with 8 bases that match TRBD1. The V gene end was trimmed by 7 bases and the J gene end by 7 bases; junction bases not matched to a gene: 11. CDR3 length equals 14 residues. Germline CDR1 and CDR2: MDHEN and SYDVKM. This chain's CDR3 is CASNPDRAPPGYTF. The CDR3 region has the DNA TGTGCCAGCAACCCGGACAGGGCGCCTCCTGGCTACACCTTC.

The chain uses TRBV7-9 and TRBJ1-2; the match to TRBD1 covers 9 bases. CDR3 length: 19 amino acids. Per germline, CDR1 SEHNR and CDR2 FQNEAQ (reference sequence). V dropped 5 bases and J dropped 2; count of bases not matched to a gene: 18. CDR3 bases: TGTGCCAGCAGCGCACCTGGGGTGACAGGGGGGTTTAGCAACTATGGCTACACCTTC. Translated, it gives CASSAPGVTGGFSNYGYTF.

The chain uses TRBV13 and TRBJ1-6, with D uncertain. Per germline, CDR1 PRHDT and CDR2 FYEKMQ (reference sequence). This CDR3 comprises 19 residues. V was clipped by 2 bases and J by 7 bases, with 24 bases between them. The DNA of the CDR3 is TGTGCCAGCAGCTTAATTGCCAGGAAGGTGAGGAAAGTCAATTCACCCCTCCACTTT. This translates into CASSLIARKVRKVNSPLHF.

The chain is built from TRBV7-9 and TRBJ2-6; D gene ambiguous. This CDR3 is built from 18 residues. V was shortened by 1 base and J by 2 bases, with 15 bases between the two germline ends. The germline gives CDR1 SEHNR, CDR2 FQNEAQ (reference sequence). As DNA, the CDR3 is TGTGCCAGCAGCTTAGGGCCTATCCGAGGCACTGGGGCCAACGTCCTGACTTTC. Encoded protein: CASSLGPIRGTGANVLTF.

V and J are TRBV6-6 and TRBJ1-3; unclear D gene. Trimming shortened V by 4 bases and J by 4 bases, and 5 bases separated the two germline ends. The CDR3 totals 12 residues. CDR1 is MNHNY and CDR2 is SVGAGI in the germline V gene (reference sequence). The CDR3 region is CASSSGGNTIYF. CDR3 in DNA: TGTGCCAGCAGTTCTGGCGGAAACACCATATATTTT.

V usage is TRBV19 and J usage is TRBJ1-1; 7 bases agree with TRBD1. Germline V gene sequence: CDR1 LNHDA, CDR2 SQIVND (reference sequence). After removal of 6 bases from V and 2 bases from J, the junction contained 6 bases not matched to a gene. The CDR3 consists of 14 residues. DNA of the CDR3: TGTGCCAGTAGGTCAGGGGGAGAAAACACTGAAGCTTTCTTT. Amino acids: CASRSGGENTEAFF.

The rearrangement joins TRBV7-3 to TRBJ1-2; no firm D call. This CDR3 has 14 amino acids. Trimming cost V 4 bases and J 5 bases, with 14 bases left between them. Germline CDR1 SGHTA, CDR2 FQGTGA. For the CDR3, the DNA is TGTGCCAGCAGCTCAGACTTGGTTAGGTATGGCTACACCTTC. Protein sequence: CASSSDLVRYGYTF. Combining the CDR3 with reference TRBV7-3 and TRBJ1-2 gives the whole variable domain GAGVSQTPSNKVTEKGKYVELRCDPISGHTALYWYRQSLGQGPEFLIYFQGTGAADDSGLPNDRFFAVRPEGSVSTLKIQRTERGDSAVYLCASSSDLVRYGYTFGSGTRLTVV.

V gene TRBV5-1 combines with J gene TRBJ1-1; no reliable D call. This CDR3 has 14 residues. Trimming shortened V by 0 bases and J by 2 bases, and 8 bases separated the two germline ends. The germline V gene encodes CDR1 SGHRS and CDR2 YFSETQ. CDR3 in amino acids: CASSLAAENTEAFF. Here the CDR3 DNA reads TGCGCCAGCAGCTTGGCCGCAGAAAACACTGAAGCTTTCTTT. Full variable domain (remainder filled in from reference TRBV5-1 and TRBJ1-1): KAGVTQTPRYLIKTRGQQVTLSCSPISGHRSVSWYQQTPGQGLQFLFEYFSETQRNKGNFPGRFSGRQFSNSRSEMNVSTLELGDSALYLCASSLAAENTEAFFGQGTRLTVV.

V gene TRBV19 combines with J gene TRBJ1-2; tentatively, D is TRBD1 (5 bases). The germline V and J ends were trimmed by 4 bases and 2 bases, with 20 bases remaining between them. Germline CDR1 LNHDA, CDR2 SQIVND (reference sequence). The CDR3 runs to 17 residues. As DNA, the CDR3 is TGTGCCAGTAGTAATAACAGGCGGAAGGGGTTCAACTATGGCTACACCTTC. Amino acids: CASSNNRRKGFNYGYTF.

The CDR3 is CASSKRFQETQYF. CDR3 DNA: TGTGCCAGCAGTAAACGATTCCAAGAGACCCAGTACTTC. The chain carries TRBV6-5 and TRBJ2-5; D is uncertain. Germline assignment: CDR1 MNHEY and CDR2 SVGAGI. V shed 5 bases and J shed 1 base, with 8 bases lying between them. This CDR3 region has 13 residues.

The genes are TRBV10-3 and TRBJ1-3; D unclear. With 8 bases removed from V and 3 bases from J, the gap between germline ends came to 14 bases. Germline V CDR1 and CDR2: ENHRY, SYGVKD. This CDR3 contains 14 residues. The CDR3 coding sequence is TGTGCCATCGGCGTTCGGGAATATGGAAACACCATATATTTT. The encoded protein is CAIGVREYGNTIYF.

This chain uses TRBV7-9 with TRBJ2-1, with D perhaps matching TRBD1 (6 bases). There are 14 residues in the CDR3. Per the germline V gene, CDR1 is SEHNR and CDR2 is FQNEAQ (reference sequence). Trimming cost V 2 bases and J 8 bases, with 13 bases left between them. CDR3 loop: CASSLQGLGHEQFF. Here the CDR3 DNA reads TGTGCCAGCAGCTTACAGGGGCTCGGGCATGAGCAGTTCTTC. Full variable domain (outside the CDR3, taken from reference TRBV7-9 and TRBJ2-1): DTGVSQNPRHKITKRGQNVTFRCDPISEHNRLYWYRQTLGQGPEFLTYFQNEAQLEKSRLLSDRFSAERPKGSFSTLEIQRTEQGDSAMYLCASSLQGLGHEQFFGPGTRLTVL.

The chain recombines TRBV18 with TRBJ1-1; 10 nucleotides line up with TRBD1. Germline CDR1 is KGHSH and CDR2 is LQKENI. Trimming cost V 1 base and J 1 base; bases outside gene matches: 12. This CDR3 has 19 amino acids. CDR3 in amino acids: CASSPRRDRGPYPNTEAFF. DNA of the CDR3: TGTGCCAGCTCACCACGGCGGGACAGGGGCCCGTACCCGAACACTGAAGCTTTCTTT. Together with reference TRBV18 and TRBJ1-1, the CDR3 gives the full variable domain: NAGVMQNPRHLVRRRGQEARLRCSPMKGHSHVYWYRQLPEEGLKFMVYLQKENIIDESGMPKERFSAEFPKEGPSILRIQQVVRGDSAAYFCASSPRRDRGPYPNTEAFFGQGTRLTVV.

The rearrangement joins TRBV5-4 to TRBJ2-2; D unresolved. The ends were cut back, 5 bases at V and 1 base at J, with 15 bases in the middle. Looked up from germline, CDR1 is SGHNT and CDR2 is YYREEE (reference sequence). The CDR3 runs 16 residues. This CDR3 is CASRPPDTMNTGELFF. In DNA, the CDR3 is TGTGCCAGCAGGCCACCCGACACGATGAACACCGGGGAGCTGTTTTTT.

This clone was seen a few times. The chain couples TRBV15 to TRBJ1-6; possibly TRBD1 for D (6 bases). The V end was cut by 3 bases, the J end by 9 bases, with 12 bases between. This CDR3 is built from 14 residues. Germline V CDR1 and CDR2: LNHNV, YYDKDF (reference sequence). DNA for the CDR3: TGTGCCACCAGCAGGGACAGACATCTTTCACCCCTCCACTTT. Protein: CATSRDRHLSPLHF.

The rearrangement links TRBV7-6 to TRBJ1-1; D gene unclear. CDR3 length: 15 residues. Per the germline V gene, CDR1 is SGHVS and CDR2 is FNYEAQ. The V and J ends lost 1 base and 1 base respectively, with 10 bases between them. The CDR3 protein is CASSLEGNQNTEAFF. CDR3 DNA sequence: TGTGCCAGCAGCTTAGAGGGCAACCAGAACACTGAAGCTTTCTTT. Complete variable domain (other parts from reference TRBV7-6 and TRBJ1-1): GAGVSQSPRYKVTKRGQDVALRCDPISGHVSLYWYRQALGQGPEFLTYFNYEAQQDKSGLPNDRFSAERPEGSISTLTIQRTEQRDSAMYRCASSLEGNQNTEAFFGQGTRLTVV.